The following is a T cell receptor (beta chain) sequence with its context. This sample was taken from a study of cytomegalovirus exposure and HLA in healthy donors. Study at large: The approximately 610 first-cohort repertoires shared a platform with the 120 or so validation repertoires, as reported in a later analysis.

The CDR3 loop spans 16 amino acids. The V segment lost 1 base and the J segment 9 bases; nucleotides outside the gene matches: 9. Germline V CDR1 and CDR2: SGHDN, FVKESK. The table came from immunoSEQ multiplex PCR; TCRdb's copy has only in-frame clones and leaves some out. The sample has around 230,000 clones, approximately 83% seen once. The clonotype was recovered from a woman in her 30s in good health and CMV-seropositive. V is TRBV14 and J is TRBJ2-1; TRBD2 matches at 10 bases. Sequenced material: PBMCs. CDR3 amino acids: CASSQVQREGNGEQFF. The CDR3 region has the DNA TGTGCCAGCAGCCAAGTTCAGCGGGAGGGGAACGGTGAGCAGTTCTTC.